The 18 T cell receptor beta chains below all came from one sample that was sequenced in a study of cytomegalovirus exposure and HLA in healthy donors. A multiplex PCR was run with 60 Vbeta primers and 13 Jbeta primers. Only in-frame clones appear in the TCRdb table, and some are missing; sequencing was by immunoSEQ multiplex PCR. The sample lists 150,000 to 200,000 clones, 65% to 80% seen once, with 1.5% to 2% in the top ten. Sequencing input: PBMCs. The source of these receptors is a woman in her twenties or thirties in good health and CMV-seronegative.

The chain recombines TRBV6-4 with TRBJ2-1; D uncertain. Trimming left V 5 bases short and J 4 bases short, with 15 bases between. The CDR3 is 15 residues long. Germline values: CDR1 MRHNA, CDR2 SNTAGT. The CDR3 sequence is CASSPRLWNYNEQFF. As DNA, the CDR3 is TGTGCCAGCAGTCCCCGACTTTGGAATTACAATGAGCAGTTCTTC.

This clone was seen a handful of times. The chain links TRBV27 to TRBJ2-7; TRBD1 aligns across 8 bases. This CDR3 has 14 residues. In germline, CDR1 is MNHEY, CDR2 SMNVEV (reference sequence). J lost 5 bases, V lost 5 bases, and 8 bases had no gene match. The DNA of the CDR3 is TGTGCCAGCAGTCCCAGACAGGGGTTTGACGAGCAGTACTTC. Protein product: CASSPRQGFDEQYF.

This clone was seen a single time. The V and J genes are TRBV10-3 and TRBJ2-1; TRBD2 matches at 12 bases. The germline V gene has CDR1 ENHRY and CDR2 SYGVKD. This CDR3 is built from 17 residues. Trimming took 3 bases from V and 7 from J; bases not matched to a gene: 10. Here the CDR3 reads CAISDVMLAGGTNEQFF. The CDR3 DNA reads TGTGCCATCAGTGACGTCATGCTAGCGGGAGGGACGAATGAGCAGTTCTTC.

V and J are TRBV27 and TRBJ1-5; 8 bases fit TRBD1. The CDR3 sequence is 18 residues long. Per germline, CDR1 MNHEY and CDR2 SMNVEV (reference sequence). Trimming removed 6 bases from V and 0 bases from J; junction bases left unmatched: 13. CDR3 sequence: CASSPSQGALYSNQPQHF. CDR3 bases: TGTGCCAGCAGCCCCAGTCAGGGGGCCCTTTATAGCAATCAGCCCCAGCATTTT.

V usage is TRBV19 and J usage is TRBJ1-1; no clear D. The CDR3 is 17 amino acids. V dropped 7 bases and J dropped 1 base, with 22 bases sitting between them. Germline values: CDR1 LNHDA, CDR2 SQIVND (reference sequence). The CDR3 loop reads CASTRDLEAVRNTEAFF. CDR3 bases: TGTGCCAGTACTAGGGATCTGGAGGCGGTAAGGAACACTGAAGCTTTCTTT. Drawing the rest from reference TRBV19 and TRBJ1-1, the complete variable domain is DGGITQSPKYLFRKEGQNVTLSCEQNLNHDAMYWYRQDPGQGLRLIYYSQIVNDFQKGDIAEGYSVSREKKESFPLTVTSAQKNPTAFYLCASTRDLEAVRNTEAFFGQGTRLTVV.

V is TRBV7-6 and J is TRBJ2-5; tentatively, D is TRBD2 (5 bases). V lost 5 bases and J 4 bases, leaving 23 bases between the germline ends. Germline V CDR1 and CDR2: SGHVS, FNYEAQ. CDR3 length: 17 residues. CDR3 loop: CASSPEYAGLERETQYF. The CDR3, as DNA: TGTGCCAGCAGCCCAGAGTATGCGGGTCTCGAGAGAGAGACCCAGTACTTC.

The V gene is TRBV4-1, the J gene TRBJ2-7; 8 bases map to TRBD1. CDR1 MGHRA and CDR2 YSYEKL come from the germline V gene. This CDR3 is built from 16 residues. The V gene end was trimmed by 1 base and the J gene end by 4 bases; junction bases not matched to a gene: 9. The CDR3 spells CASSQALGQGAYEQYF. For the CDR3, the DNA is TGCGCCAGCAGCCAAGCTCTCGGGCAGGGGGCATACGAGCAGTACTTC.

The V and J genes are TRBV5-1 and TRBJ2-1; maybe TRBD1 (5 bases). This CDR3 has 14 amino acids. From germline, CDR1 is SGHRS and CDR2 YFSETQ. V lost 2 bases and J lost 3, with 9 bases in between. CDR3 DNA sequence: TGCGCCAGCAGCTTAGGACAAAACTACAATGAGCAGTTCTTC. It translates to CASSLGQNYNEQFF.

This rearrangement joins TRBV2 to TRBJ2-3; 12 positions match TRBD2. CDR3 length: 16 residues. V was pared by 2 bases and J by 5 bases, with 5 bases of the junction left unmatched. CDR1 is SNHLY, CDR2 FYNNEI, per germline. In DNA form, the CDR3 reads TGTGCCAGCAGTGAACTAGCGGGGGGGCCCAGAGATACGCAGTATTTT. It yields the protein CASSELAGGPRDTQYF.

V and J are TRBV6-5 and TRBJ1-3; 9 nucleotides line up with TRBD1. The V and J ends lost 2 bases and 6 bases, in that order; junction bases with no gene match: 5. The CDR3 totals 15 residues. CDR1 is MNHEY and CDR2 is SVGAGI in the germline V gene. The CDR3 DNA follows: TGTGCCAGCAGTTACGGGACAGGGTGGGAAAACACCATATATTTT. Translated, it gives CASSYGTGWENTIYF.

This sequence joins TRBV9 and TRBJ2-5; TRBD2 matches at 14 bases. The CDR3 extends over 16 amino acids. The ends lost 4 bases at V and 4 bases at J; junction bases unmatched: 6. Per germline, CDR1 SGDLS and CDR2 YYNGEE. The CDR3, as DNA: TGTGCCAGCAGCTCCGGACTAGCGGGAGGATCAGAGACCCAGTACTTC. It translates to CASSSGLAGGSETQYF.

The chain is built from TRBV5-1 and TRBJ2-3; TRBD2 matches 12 bases. V lost 4 bases to trimming and J lost 2 bases; unmatched junction nucleotides: 8. This CDR3 has 17 amino acids. CDR1 and CDR2 (germline): SGHRS, YFSETQ. CDR3 sequence reads: CASSRSTSGSHTDTQYF. The CDR3 coding sequence is TGCGCCAGCAGCCGATCGACTAGCGGGAGTCACACAGATACGCAGTATTTT.

This clone has more than one count but fewer than ten. The V gene is TRBV7-9, the J gene TRBJ1-2, with TRBD1 matching over 10 bases. Germline assignment: CDR1 SEHNR and CDR2 FQNEAQ (reference sequence). J was trimmed by 5 bases and V by 6 bases; bases with no gene match: 9. The CDR3 is made up of 15 amino acids. Here the CDR3 DNA reads TGTGCCAGCAGAAGCGACAGGGGGCTGTGGTATGGCTACACCTTC. Translating gives CASRSDRGLWYGYTF. The entire variable domain, with the rest obtained from reference TRBV7-9 and TRBJ1-2, is as follows: DTGVSQNPRHKITKRGQNVTFRCDPISEHNRLYWYRQTLGQGPEFLTYFQNEAQLEKSRLLSDRFSAERPKGSFSTLEIQRTEQGDSAMYLCASRSDRGLWYGYTFGSGTRLTVV.

The chain links TRBV9 to TRBJ2-3; possibly TRBD1 for D (5 bases). Deletions cut 0 bases from V and 0 bases from J, with 11 bases between. Germline V CDR1 and CDR2: SGDLS, YYNGEE. This CDR3 contains 16 residues. The chain's CDR3 is CASSVAQGESTDTQYF. Here the CDR3 DNA reads TGTGCCAGCAGCGTAGCTCAGGGTGAAAGCACAGATACGCAGTATTTT.

This chain links TRBV6-1 with TRBJ1-6, with D unresolved. The V end lost 2 bases, the J end lost 0 bases, and 5 bases lay between the germline ends. This CDR3 region has 15 residues. Germline assignment: CDR1 MNHNS and CDR2 SASEGT. This chain's CDR3 is CASSEHSSYNSPLHF. CDR3 coding DNA: TGTGCCAGCAGTGAACACAGCTCCTATAATTCACCCCTCCACTTT.

The rearrangement links TRBV9 to TRBJ2-5, with 7 nucleotides matching TRBD2. Per the germline V gene, CDR1 is SGDLS and CDR2 is YYNGEE. The junction had 10 bases not matched to a gene; V was cut back by 3 bases and J by 5 bases. The CDR3 sequence is 15 residues long. CDR3 sequence reads: CASSESGDLGETQYF. The CDR3, as DNA: TGTGCCAGCAGCGAAAGCGGGGACCTTGGGGAGACCCAGTACTTC. The full variable domain, its missing parts supplied by reference TRBV9 and TRBJ2-5, is DSGVTQTPKHLITATGQRVTLRCSPRSGDLSVYWYQQSLDQGLQFLIQYYNGEERAKGNILERFSAQQFPDLHSELNLSSLELGDSALYFCASSESGDLGETQYFGPGTRLLVL.

Details on this clone: The same CDR3 also results from other DNA sequences found in this sample. The chain couples TRBV19 to TRBJ2-7, with 10 bases matching TRBD1. CDR1 and CDR2 from the germline V gene are LNHDA and SQIVND (reference sequence). The CDR3 spans 14 residues. The V segment lost 7 bases and the J segment 1 base; nucleotides outside the gene matches: 4. Here the CDR3 DNA reads TGTGCCAGTACCCCGGGACAGGGGTCCTACGAGCAGTACTTC. Its protein product is CASTPGQGSYEQYF.

This clone has a single count. Here the CDR3 DNA reads TGTGCCAGCTCGCCGACAGGGCTAGCGGGTGATCAAGAGACCCAGTACTTC. Translated, it gives CASSPTGLAGDQETQYF. This chain links TRBV4-2 with TRBJ2-5, with D possibly being TRBD2 (8 bases). Germline CDR1 reads LGHNA; CDR2 reads YNFKEQ. The V end was cut by 8 bases, the J end by 2 bases, with 24 bases between. CDR3 size: 17 residues.